A selection of T cell receptor beta chains follows, all from one sample in a study of human T cells and chemical hapten exposure. TCRdb itself ran the RACE reads through MiXCR, one entry per CDR3 protein. This sample has about 300,000 distinct CDR3 sequences, with roughly 6% found just once. This specimen was whole blood, taken in connection with sensitization to the hapten diphenylcyclopropenone (DPC). Every receptor here comes from a woman under 30 with alopecia areata. Some clones in this sample may be carry-over from other donors' samples. Each CDR3 is given with its conserved first and last residue. The order of the fields is clone size, D gene, J gene, V gene, CDR3 DNA, CDR3 protein. D genes are given only for firm matches. Clone size is not always given. Where it is, it says once, few, many or a class for expanded clones.

clone_size: few
d_call: .
j_call: TRBJ1-4
v_call: TRBV7-9
cdr3_nt: TGTGCCAGCAGCTTAGCAAAAAATTGGGAGGATGAAAAACTGTTTTTT
cdr3_aa: CASSLAKNWEDEKLFF

clone_size: .
d_call: .
j_call: TRBJ2-3
v_call: TRBV20-1
cdr3_nt: TGCAGTGCTAGAGGACTGGCCTCCTATGTGAGGCAGTATTTT
cdr3_aa: CSARGLASYVRQYF

clone_size: many
d_call: TRBD2
j_call: TRBJ2-1
v_call: TRBV7-3
cdr3_nt: TGTGCCAGCAGCTTAATTGTGGGCGGGGGGCCGCAATCTGAGCAGTTCTTC
cdr3_aa: CASSLIVGGGPQSEQFF

clone_size: many
d_call: .
j_call: TRBJ1-2
v_call: TRBV5-4
cdr3_nt: TGTGCCAGCAGCTCGGGTAAGGACGGAGACTACTATGGCTACACCTTC
cdr3_aa: CASSSGKDGDYYGYTF

clone_size: many
d_call: .
j_call: TRBJ1-1
v_call: TRBV10-3
cdr3_nt: TGTGCCATCAGTGAGTTTAGCTTTCGGGACACTGAAGCTTTCTTT
cdr3_aa: CAISEFSFRDTEAFF

clone_size: few
d_call: .
j_call: TRBJ2-5
v_call: TRBV6-2/TRBV6-3
cdr3_nt: TGTGCCAGCAGTTACTCGGCCCTGCGTGGGGTAGAGACCCAGTACTTC
cdr3_aa: CASSYSALRGVETQYF

clone_size: few
d_call: TRBD2
j_call: TRBJ2-1
v_call: TRBV5-1
cdr3_nt: TGCGCCAGCAGCTCTTTAGCGGGGAGCTCCTACAATGAGCAGTTCTTC
cdr3_aa: CASSSLAGSSYNEQFF

clone_size: many
d_call: .
j_call: TRBJ1-2
v_call: TRBV4-3
cdr3_nt: TGCGCCAGCAGCCAAGAGAGAGCACACTTCTATGGCTACACCTTC
cdr3_aa: CASSQERAHFYGYTF

clone_size: .
d_call: TRBD1
j_call: TRBJ2-5
v_call: TRBV12-3/TRBV12-4
cdr3_nt: TGTGCCAGCAGCCCCGTCCTGGGACAGCTTCAAGAGACCCAGTACTTC
cdr3_aa: CASSPVLGQLQETQYF

clone_size: .
d_call: .
j_call: TRBJ2-3
v_call: TRBV12-3/TRBV12-4
cdr3_nt: TGTGCCAGCAGTCCGAACAGGGGCGGGAGTACAGATACGCAGTATTTT
cdr3_aa: CASSPNRGGSTDTQYF

clone_size: .
d_call: .
j_call: TRBJ2-3
v_call: TRBV7-9
cdr3_nt: TGTGCCAGCACCCCGGAGCTCTCCACAGATACGCAGTATTTT
cdr3_aa: CASTPELSTDTQYF

clone_size: .
d_call: TRBD1
j_call: TRBJ2-5
v_call: TRBV6-1
cdr3_nt: TGTGCCACCACGGGACAGTTACAGGAGACCCAGTACTTC
cdr3_aa: CATTGQLQETQYF

clone_size: few
d_call: .
j_call: TRBJ1-2
v_call: TRBV13
cdr3_nt: TGTGCCAGCAGCATGACATTACAGGATAACTATGGCTACACCTTC
cdr3_aa: CASSMTLQDNYGYTF